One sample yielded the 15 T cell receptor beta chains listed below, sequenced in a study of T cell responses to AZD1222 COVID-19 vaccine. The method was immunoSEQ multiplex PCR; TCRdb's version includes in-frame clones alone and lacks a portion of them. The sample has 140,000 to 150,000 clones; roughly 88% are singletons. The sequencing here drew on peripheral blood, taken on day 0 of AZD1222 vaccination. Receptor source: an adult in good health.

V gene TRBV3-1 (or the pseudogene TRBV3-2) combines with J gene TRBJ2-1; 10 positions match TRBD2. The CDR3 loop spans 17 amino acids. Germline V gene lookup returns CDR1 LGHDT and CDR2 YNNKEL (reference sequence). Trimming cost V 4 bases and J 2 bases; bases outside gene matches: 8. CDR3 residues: CASSRQMTSGPYNEQFF. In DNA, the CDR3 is TGTGCCAGCAGCCGCCAAATGACTAGCGGGCCCTACAATGAGCAGTTCTTC.

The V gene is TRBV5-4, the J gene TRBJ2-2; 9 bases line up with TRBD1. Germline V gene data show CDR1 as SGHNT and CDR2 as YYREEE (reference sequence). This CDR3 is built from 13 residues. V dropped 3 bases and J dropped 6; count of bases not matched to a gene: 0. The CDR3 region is CASSWDRAGELFF. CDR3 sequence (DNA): TGTGCCAGCAGCTGGGACAGGGCCGGGGAGCTGTTTTTT. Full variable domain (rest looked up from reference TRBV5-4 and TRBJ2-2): ETGVTQSPTHLIKTRGQQVTLRCSSQSGHNTVSWYQQALGQGPQFIFQYYREEENGRGNFPPRFSGLQFPNYSSELNVNALELDDSALYLCASSWDRAGELFFGEGSRLTVL.

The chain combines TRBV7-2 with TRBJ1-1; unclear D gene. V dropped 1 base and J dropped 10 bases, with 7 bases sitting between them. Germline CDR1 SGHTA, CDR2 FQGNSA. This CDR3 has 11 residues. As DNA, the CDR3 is TGTGCCAGCAGCTTAGGAACGGCAGCTTTCTTT. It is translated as CASSLGTAAFF.

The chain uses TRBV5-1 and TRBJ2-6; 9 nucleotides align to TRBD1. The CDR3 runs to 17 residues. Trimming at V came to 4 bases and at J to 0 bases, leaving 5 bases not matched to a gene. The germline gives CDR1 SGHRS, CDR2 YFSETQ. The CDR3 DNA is TGCGCCAGCAGCAGGACAGGGGTTAGCTCTGGGGCCAACGTCCTGACTTTC. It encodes CASSRTGVSSGANVLTF.

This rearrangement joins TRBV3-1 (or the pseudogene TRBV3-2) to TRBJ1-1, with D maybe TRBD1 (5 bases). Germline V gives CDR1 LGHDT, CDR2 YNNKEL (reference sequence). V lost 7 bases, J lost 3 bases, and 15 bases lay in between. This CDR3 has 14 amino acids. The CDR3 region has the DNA TGTGCCAGCACCCCCTTGGGGCGGGACACTGAAGCTTTCTTT. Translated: CASTPLGRDTEAFF.

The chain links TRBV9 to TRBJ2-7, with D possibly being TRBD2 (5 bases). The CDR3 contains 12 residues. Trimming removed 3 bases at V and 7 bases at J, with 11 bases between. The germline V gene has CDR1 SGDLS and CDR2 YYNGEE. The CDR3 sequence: CASSGRGVEQYF. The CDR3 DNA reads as TGTGCCAGCAGCGGCCGGGGAGTGGAGCAGTACTTC.

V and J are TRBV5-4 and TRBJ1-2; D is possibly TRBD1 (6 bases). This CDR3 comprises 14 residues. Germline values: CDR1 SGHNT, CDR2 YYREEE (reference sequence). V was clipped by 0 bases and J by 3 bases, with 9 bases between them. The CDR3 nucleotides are TGTGCCAGCAGCTTGGGGGACAATCACTATGGCTACACCTTC. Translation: CASSLGDNHYGYTF.

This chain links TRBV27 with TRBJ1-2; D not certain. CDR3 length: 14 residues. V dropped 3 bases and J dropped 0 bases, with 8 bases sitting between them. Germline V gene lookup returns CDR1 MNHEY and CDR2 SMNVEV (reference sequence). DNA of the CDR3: TGTGCCAGCAGTTTGTTCGGGACTAACTATGGCTACACCTTC. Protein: CASSLFGTNYGYTF.

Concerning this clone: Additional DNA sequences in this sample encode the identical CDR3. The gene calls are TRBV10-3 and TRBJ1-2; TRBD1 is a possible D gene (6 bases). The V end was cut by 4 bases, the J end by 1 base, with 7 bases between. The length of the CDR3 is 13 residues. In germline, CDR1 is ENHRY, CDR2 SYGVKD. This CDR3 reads CAISGTDNYGYTF. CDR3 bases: TGTGCCATCAGTGGGACAGATAACTATGGCTACACCTTC.

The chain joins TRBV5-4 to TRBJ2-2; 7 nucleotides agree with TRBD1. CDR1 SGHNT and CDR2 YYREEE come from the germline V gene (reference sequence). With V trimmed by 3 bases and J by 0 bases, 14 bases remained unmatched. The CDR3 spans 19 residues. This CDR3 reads CASSSPETGSLANTGELFF. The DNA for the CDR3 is TGTGCCAGCAGCTCCCCCGAGACAGGGAGCCTCGCGAACACCGGGGAGCTGTTTTTT.

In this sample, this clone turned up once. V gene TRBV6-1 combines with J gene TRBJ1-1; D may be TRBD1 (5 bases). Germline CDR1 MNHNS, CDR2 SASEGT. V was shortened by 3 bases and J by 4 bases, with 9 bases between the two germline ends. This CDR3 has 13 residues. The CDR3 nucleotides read TGTGCCAGCAGTGATTCCAGGGCCACTGAAGCTTTCTTT. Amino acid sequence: CASSDSRATEAFF.

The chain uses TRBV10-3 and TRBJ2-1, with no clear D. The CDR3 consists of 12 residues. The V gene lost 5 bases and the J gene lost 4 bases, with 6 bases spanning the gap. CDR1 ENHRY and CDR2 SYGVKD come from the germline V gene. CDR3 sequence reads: CAISRQYNEQFF. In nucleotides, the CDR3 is TGTGCCATCAGTAGGCAGTACAATGAGCAGTTCTTC.

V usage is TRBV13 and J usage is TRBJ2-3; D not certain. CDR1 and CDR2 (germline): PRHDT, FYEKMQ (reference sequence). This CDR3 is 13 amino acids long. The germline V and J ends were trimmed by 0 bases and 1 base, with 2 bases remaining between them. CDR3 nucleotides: TGTGCCAGCAGCTTAGGCGGCACAGATACGCAGTATTTT. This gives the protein CASSLGGTDTQYF.

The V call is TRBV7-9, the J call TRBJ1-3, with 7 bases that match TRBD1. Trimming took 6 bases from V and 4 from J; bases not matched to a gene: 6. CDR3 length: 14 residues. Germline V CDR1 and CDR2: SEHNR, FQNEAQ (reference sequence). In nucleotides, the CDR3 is TGTGCCAGCAGTCCTGACAGGGCCGGAAACACCATATATTTT. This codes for CASSPDRAGNTIYF.

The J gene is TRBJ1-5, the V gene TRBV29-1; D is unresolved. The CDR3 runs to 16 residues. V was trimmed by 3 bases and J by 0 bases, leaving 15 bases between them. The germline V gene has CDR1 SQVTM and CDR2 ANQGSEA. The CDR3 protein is CSVEGSAFDSNQPQHF. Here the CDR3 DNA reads TGCAGCGTTGAGGGGTCGGCATTTGATAGCAATCAGCCCCAGCATTTT.